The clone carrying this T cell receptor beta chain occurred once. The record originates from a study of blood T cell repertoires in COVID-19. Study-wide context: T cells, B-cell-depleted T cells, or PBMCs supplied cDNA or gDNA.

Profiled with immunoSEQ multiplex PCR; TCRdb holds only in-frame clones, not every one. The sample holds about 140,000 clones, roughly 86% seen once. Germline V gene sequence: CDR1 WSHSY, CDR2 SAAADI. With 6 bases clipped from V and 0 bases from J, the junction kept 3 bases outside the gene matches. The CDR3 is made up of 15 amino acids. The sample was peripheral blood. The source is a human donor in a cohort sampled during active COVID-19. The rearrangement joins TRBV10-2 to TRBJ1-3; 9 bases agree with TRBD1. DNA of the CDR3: TGCGCCAGCAGACAGACAGGGGGCTCTGGAAACACCATATATTTT. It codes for CASRQTGGSGNTIYF.